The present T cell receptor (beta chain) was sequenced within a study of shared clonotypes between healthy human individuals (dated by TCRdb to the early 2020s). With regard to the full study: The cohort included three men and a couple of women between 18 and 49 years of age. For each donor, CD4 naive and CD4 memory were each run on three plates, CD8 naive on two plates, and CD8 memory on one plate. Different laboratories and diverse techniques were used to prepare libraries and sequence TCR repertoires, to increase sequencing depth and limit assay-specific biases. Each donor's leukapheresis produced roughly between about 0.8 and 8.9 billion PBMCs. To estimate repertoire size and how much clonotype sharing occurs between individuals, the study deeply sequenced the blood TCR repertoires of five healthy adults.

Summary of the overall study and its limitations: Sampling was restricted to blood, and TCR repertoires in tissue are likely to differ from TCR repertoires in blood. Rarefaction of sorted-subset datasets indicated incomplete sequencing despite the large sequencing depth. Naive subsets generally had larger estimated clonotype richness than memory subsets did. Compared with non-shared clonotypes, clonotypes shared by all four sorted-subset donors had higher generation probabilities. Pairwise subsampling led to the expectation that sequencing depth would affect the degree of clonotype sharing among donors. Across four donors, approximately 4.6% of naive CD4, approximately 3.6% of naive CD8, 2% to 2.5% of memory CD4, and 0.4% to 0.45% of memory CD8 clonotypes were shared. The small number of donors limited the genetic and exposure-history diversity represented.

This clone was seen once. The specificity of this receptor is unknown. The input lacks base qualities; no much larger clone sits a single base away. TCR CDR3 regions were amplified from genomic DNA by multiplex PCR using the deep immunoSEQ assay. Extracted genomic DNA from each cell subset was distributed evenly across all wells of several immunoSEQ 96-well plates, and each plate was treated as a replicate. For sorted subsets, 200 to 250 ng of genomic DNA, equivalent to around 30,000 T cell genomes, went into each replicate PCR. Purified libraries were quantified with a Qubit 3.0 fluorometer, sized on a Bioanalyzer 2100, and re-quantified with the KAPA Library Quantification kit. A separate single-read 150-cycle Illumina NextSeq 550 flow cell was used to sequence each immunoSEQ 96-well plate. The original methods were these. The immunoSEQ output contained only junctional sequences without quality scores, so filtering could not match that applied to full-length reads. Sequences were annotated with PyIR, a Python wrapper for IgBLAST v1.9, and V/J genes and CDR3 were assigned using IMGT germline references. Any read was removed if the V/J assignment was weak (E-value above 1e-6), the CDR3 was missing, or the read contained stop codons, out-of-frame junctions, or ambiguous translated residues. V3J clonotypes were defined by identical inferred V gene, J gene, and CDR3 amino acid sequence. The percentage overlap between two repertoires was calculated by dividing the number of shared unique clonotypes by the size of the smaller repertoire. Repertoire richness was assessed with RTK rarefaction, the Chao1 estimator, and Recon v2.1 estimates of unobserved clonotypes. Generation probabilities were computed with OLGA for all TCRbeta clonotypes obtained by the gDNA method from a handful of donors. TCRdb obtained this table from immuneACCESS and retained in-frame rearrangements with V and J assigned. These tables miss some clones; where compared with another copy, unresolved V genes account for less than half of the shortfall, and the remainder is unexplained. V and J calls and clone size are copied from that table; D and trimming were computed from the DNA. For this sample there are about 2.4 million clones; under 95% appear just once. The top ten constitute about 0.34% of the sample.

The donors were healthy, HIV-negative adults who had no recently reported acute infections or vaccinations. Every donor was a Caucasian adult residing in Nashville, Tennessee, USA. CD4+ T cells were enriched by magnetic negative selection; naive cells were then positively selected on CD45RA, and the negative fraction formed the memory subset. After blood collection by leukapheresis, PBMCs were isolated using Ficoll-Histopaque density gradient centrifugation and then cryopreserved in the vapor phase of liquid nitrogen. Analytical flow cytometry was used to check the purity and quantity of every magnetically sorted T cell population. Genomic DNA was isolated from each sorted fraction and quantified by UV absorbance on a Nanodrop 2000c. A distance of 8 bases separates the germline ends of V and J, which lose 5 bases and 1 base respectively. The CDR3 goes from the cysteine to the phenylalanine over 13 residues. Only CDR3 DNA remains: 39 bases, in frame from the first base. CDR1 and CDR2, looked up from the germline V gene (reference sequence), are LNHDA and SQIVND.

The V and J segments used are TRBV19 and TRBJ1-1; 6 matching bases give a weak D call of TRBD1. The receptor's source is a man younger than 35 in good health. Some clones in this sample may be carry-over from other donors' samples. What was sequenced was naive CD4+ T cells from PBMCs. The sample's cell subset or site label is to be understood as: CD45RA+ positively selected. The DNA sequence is TGTGCCAGTAGTCAGGACAGGAACACTGAAGCTTTCTTT. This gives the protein CASSQDRNTEAFF.